This T cell receptor beta chain was identified in a study of blood T cell repertoires in COVID-19. Overall study context: Collection of acute and convalescent COVID-19 samples took place in the United States, Italy and Spain. PBMCs, B-cell-depleted T cells, or T cells provided the cDNA or gDNA that made up the material.

Produced via immunoSEQ multiplex PCR; TCRdb's table is partial and in-frame only. The sample shows roughly 43,000 clones, roughly 90% of them seen only once. Germline trimming cut 2 bases from V and 2 bases from J; bases unmatched to any gene: 5. Germline V CDR1 and CDR2: SGHDT, YYEEEE. This CDR3 is built from 16 residues. The rearrangement joins TRBV5-6 to TRBJ2-5; TRBD2 aligns across 11 bases. The material sequenced was peripheral blood. The sequence derives from a man in his forties or fifties with active COVID-19. The CDR3 sequence: CASSFLAGGVQETQYF. DNA of the CDR3: TGTGCCAGCAGCTTCTTAGCGGGGGGGGTTCAAGAGACCCAGTACTTC.